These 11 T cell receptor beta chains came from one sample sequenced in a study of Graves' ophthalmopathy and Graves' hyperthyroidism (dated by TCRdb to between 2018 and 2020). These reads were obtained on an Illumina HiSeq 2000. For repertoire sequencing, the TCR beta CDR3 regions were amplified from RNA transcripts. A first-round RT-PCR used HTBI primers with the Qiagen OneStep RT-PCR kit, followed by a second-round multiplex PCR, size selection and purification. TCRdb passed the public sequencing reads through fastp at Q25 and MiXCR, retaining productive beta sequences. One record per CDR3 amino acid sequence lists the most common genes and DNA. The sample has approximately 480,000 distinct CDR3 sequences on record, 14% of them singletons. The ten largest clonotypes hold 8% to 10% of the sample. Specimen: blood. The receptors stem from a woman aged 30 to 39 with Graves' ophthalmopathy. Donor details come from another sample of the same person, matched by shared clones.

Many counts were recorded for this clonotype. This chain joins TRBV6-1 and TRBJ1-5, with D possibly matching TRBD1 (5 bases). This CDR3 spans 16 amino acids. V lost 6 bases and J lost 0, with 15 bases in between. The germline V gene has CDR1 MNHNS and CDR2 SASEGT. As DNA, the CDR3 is TGTGCCAGCAGCCGAGGGTTGGGGGGTAGCAATCAGCCCCAGCATTTT. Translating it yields CASSRGLGGSNQPQHF.

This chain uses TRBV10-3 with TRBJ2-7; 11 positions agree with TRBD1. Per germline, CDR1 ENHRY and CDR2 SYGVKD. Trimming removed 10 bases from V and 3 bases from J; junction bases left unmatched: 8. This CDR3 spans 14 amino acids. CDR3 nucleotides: TGTGCCACGAGAACCGGGACAGGGGGCTACGAGCAGTACTTC. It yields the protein CATRTGTGGYEQYF.

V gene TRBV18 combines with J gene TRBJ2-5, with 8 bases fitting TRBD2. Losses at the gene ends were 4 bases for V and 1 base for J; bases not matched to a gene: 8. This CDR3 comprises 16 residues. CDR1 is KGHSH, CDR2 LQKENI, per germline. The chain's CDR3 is CASSHISGEFQETQYF. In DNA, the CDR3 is TGTGCCAGCTCACATATTAGCGGGGAATTCCAAGAGACCCAGTACTTC.

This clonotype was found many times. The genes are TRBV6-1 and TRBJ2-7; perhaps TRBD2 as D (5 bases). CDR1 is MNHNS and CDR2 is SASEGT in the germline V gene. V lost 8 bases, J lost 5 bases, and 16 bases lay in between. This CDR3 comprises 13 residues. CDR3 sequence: CASRREGVNEQYF. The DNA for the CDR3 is TGTGCCAGCCGCCGTGAGGGAGTTAACGAGCAGTACTTC.

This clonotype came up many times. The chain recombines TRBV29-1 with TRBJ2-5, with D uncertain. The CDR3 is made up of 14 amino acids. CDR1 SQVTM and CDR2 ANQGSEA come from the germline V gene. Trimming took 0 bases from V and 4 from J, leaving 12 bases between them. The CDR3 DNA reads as TGCAGCGTTGAAGAGTCTGAGTCCGGAGAGACCCAGTACTTC. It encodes CSVEESESGETQYF.

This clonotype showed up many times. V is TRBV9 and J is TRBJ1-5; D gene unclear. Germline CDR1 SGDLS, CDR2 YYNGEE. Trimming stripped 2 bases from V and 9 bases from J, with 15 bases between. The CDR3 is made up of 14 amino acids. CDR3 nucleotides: TGTGCCAGCAGCGTTGAACCCGGGCGTCTGCCCCAGCATTTT. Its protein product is CASSVEPGRLPQHF.

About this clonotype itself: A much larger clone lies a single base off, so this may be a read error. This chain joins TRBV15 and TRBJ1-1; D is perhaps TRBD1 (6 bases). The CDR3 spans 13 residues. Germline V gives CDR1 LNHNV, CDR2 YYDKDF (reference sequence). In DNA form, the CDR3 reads TGTGCCACCAGCAGAGCGGGGGGCACTGAAGCTTTATTT. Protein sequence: CATSRAGGTEALF. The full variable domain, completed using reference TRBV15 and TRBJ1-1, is DAMVIQNPRYQVTQFGKPVTLSCSQTLNHNVMYWYQQKSSQAPKLLFHYYDKDFNNEADTPDNFQSRRPNTSFCFLDIRSPGLGDTAMYLCATSRAGGTEALFGQGTRLTVV.

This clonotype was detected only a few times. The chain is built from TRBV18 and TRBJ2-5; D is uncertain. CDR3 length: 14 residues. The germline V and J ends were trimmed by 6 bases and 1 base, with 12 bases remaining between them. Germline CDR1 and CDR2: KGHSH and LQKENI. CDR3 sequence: CASSQEAVQETQYF. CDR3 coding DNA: TGTGCCAGCTCCCAAGAGGCGGTCCAAGAGACCCAGTACTTC.

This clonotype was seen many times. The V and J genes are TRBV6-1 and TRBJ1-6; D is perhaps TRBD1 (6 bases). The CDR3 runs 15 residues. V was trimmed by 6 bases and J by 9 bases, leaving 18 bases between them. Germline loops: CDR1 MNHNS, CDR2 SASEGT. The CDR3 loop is CASSAQSRGTSPLHF. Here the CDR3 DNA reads TGTGCCAGCAGCGCCCAGAGCAGGGGTACTTCACCCCTCCACTTT.

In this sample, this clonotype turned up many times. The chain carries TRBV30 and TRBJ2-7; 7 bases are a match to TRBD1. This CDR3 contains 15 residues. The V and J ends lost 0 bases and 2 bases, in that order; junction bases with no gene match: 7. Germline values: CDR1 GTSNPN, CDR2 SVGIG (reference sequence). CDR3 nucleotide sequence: TGTGCCTGGAGTGTAATCGGGACAGCGACCTACGAGCAGTACTTC. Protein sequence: CAWSVIGTATYEQYF. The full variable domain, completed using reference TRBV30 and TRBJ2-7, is SQTIHQWPATLVQPVGSPLSLECTVEGTSNPNLYWYRQAAGRGLQLLFYSVGIGQISSEVPQNLSASRPQDRQFILSSKKLLLSDSGFYLCAWSVIGTATYEQYFGPGTRLTVT.

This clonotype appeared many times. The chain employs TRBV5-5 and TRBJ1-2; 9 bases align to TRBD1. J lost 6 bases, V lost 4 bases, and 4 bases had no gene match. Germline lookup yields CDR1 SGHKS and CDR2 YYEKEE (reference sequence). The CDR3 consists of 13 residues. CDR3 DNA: TGTGCCAGCAGCCACAGGGGGCTCAATGGCTACACCTTC. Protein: CASSHRGLNGYTF. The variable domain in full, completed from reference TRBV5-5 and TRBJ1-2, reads DAGVTQSPTHLIKTRGQQVTLRCSPISGHKSVSWYQQVLGQGPQFIFQYYEKEERGRGNFPDRFSARQFPNYSSELNVNALLLGDSALYLCASSHRGLNGYTFGSGTRLTVV.